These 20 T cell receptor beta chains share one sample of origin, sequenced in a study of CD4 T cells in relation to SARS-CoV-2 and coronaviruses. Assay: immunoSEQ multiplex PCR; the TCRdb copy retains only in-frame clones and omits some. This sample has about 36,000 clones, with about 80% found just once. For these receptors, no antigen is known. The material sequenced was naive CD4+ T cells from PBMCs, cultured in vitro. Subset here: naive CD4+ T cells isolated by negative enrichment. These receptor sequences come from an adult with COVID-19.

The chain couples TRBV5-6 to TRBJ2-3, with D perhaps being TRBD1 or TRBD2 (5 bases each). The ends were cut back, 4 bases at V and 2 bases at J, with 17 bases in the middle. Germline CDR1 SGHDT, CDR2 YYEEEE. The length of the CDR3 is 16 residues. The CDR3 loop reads CASSRGEGFNTDTQYF. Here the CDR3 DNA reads TGTGCCAGCAGCCGAGGAGAGGGGTTCAACACAGATACGCAGTATTTT. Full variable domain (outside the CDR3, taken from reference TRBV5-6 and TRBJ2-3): DAGVTQSPTHLIKTRGQQVTLRCSPKSGHDTVSWYQQALGQGPQFIFQYYEEEERQRGNFPDRFSGHQFPNYSSELNVNALLLGDSALYLCASSRGEGFNTDTQYFGPGTRLTVL.

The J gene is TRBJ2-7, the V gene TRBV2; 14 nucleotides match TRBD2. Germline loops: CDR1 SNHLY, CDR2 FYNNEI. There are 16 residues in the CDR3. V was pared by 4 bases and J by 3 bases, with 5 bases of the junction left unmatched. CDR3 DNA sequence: TGTGCCAGCAGTGCGGGACTAGCGGGAGCCGGCTACGAGCAGTACTTC. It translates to CASSAGLAGAGYEQYF. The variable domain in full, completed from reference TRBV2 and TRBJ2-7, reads EPEVTQTPSHQVTQMGQEVILRCVPISNHLYFYWYRQILGQKVEFLVSFYNNEISEKSEIFDDQFSVERPDGSNFTLKIRSTKLEDSAMYFCASSAGLAGAGYEQYFGPGTRLTVT.

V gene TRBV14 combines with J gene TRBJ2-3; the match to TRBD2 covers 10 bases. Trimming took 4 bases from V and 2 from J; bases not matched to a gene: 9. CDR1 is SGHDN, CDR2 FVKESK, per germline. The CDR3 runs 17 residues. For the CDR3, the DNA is TGTGCCAGCAGCCGATTAGGACTAGCGGATTCCACAGATACGCAGTATTTT. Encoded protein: CASSRLGLADSTDTQYF.

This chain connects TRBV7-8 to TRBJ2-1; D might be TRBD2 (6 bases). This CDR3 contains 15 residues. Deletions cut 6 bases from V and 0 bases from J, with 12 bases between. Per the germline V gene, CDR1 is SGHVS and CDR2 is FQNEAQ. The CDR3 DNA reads TGTGCCAGCAGACAAACCGGGGGCTCCTACAATGAGCAGTTCTTC. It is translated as CASRQTGGSYNEQFF.

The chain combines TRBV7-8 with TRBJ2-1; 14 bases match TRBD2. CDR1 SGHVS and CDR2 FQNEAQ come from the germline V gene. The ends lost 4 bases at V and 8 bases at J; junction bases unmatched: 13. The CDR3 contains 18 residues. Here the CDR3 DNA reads TGTGCCAGCAGCTGGCACCGACTAGCGGGAGGGCCGGGGGATGAGCAGTTCTTC. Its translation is CASSWHRLAGGPGDEQFF.

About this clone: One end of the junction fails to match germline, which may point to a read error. The CDR3 coding sequence is TGTGCCAGCAGGGAAGCTAGCGGGAACACCGGGGAGCTGTTTTTT. This encodes CASREASGNTGELFF. This rearrangement joins TRBV2 to TRBJ2-2; the match to TRBD2 covers 7 bases. CDR1 and CDR2 from the germline V gene are SNHLY and FYNNEI. The CDR3 consists of 15 residues.

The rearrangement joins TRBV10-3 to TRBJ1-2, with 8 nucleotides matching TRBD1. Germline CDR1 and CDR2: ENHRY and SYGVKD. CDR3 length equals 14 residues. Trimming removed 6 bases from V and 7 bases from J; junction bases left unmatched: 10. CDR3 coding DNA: TGTGCCATCAGCGGACAGGGAGGTACTCGTGGCTACACCTTC. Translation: CAISGQGGTRGYTF.

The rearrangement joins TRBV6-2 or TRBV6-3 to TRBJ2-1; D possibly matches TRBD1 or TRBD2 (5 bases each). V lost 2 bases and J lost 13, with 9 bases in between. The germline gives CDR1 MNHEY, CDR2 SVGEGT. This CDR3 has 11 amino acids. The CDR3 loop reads CASSYRGHQFF. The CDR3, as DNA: TGTGCCAGCAGTTACCGGGGCCATCAGTTCTTC.

The CDR3 nucleotides read TGTGCCAGCAGTTACTCATCCGGGATTGGAAACACCATATATTTT. This codes for CASSYSSGIGNTIYF. This chain uses TRBV6-5 with TRBJ1-3; D uncertain. Trimming took 0 bases from V and 3 from J, leaving 9 bases between them. Germline loops: CDR1 MNHEY, CDR2 SVGAGI. This CDR3 spans 15 amino acids.

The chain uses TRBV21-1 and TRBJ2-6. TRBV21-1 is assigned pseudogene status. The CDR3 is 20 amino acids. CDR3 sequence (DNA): TGTGCCAGCAGCAAAGTAAGGGATGAGGGGGGCGACTCTGGGGCCAACGTCCTGACTTTC. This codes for CASSKVRDEGGDSGANVLTF.

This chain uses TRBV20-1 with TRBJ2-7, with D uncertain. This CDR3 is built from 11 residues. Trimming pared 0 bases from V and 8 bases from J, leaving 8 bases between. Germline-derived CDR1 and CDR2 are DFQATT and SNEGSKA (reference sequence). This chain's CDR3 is CSARENLQQYF. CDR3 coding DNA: TGCAGTGCTAGAGAGAACCTTCAGCAGTACTTC.

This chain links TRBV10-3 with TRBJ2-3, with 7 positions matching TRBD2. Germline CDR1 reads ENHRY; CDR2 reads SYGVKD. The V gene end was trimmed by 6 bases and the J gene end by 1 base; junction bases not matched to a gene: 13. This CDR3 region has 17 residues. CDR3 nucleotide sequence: TGTGCCATCAGACCAACTCTAGCGGAGAGGCGCACAGATACGCAGTATTTT. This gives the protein CAIRPTLAERRTDTQYF.

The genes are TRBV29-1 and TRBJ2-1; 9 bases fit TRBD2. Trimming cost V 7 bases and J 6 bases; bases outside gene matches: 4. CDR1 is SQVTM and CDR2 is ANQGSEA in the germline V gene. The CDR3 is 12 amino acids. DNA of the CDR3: TGCAGCGCGTTGCGGGGGGGCAATGAGCAGTTCTTC. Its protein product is CSALRGGNEQFF.

Written as DNA, the CDR3 is TGTGCCAGCAGTCCTAAACTAGCGGACTACAATGAGCAGTTCTTC. Residues: CASSPKLADYNEQFF. This sequence joins TRBV7-3 and TRBJ2-1; 8 bases match TRBD2. Germline trimming cut 6 bases from V and 3 bases from J; bases unmatched to any gene: 7. The CDR3 is 15 amino acids. Per the germline V gene, CDR1 is SGHTA and CDR2 is FQGTGA.

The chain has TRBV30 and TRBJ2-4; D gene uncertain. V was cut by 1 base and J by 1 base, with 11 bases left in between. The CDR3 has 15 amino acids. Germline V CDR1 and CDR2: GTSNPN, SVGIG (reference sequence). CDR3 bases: TGTGCCTGGAGTGATGGGGTTTCGGCCAAAAACATTCAGTACTTC. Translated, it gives CAWSDGVSAKNIQYF. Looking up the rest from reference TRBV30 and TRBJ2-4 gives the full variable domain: SQTIHQWPATLVQPVGSPLSLECTVEGTSNPNLYWYRQAAGRGLQLLFYSVGIGQISSEVPQNLSASRPQDRQFILSSKKLLLSDSGFYLCAWSDGVSAKNIQYFGAGTRLSVL.

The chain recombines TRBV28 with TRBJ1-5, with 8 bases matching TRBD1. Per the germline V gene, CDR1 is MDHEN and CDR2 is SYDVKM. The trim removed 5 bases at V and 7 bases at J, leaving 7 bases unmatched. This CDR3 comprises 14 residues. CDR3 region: CASSNRGSGQPQHF. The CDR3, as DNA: TGTGCCAGCAGTAACAGGGGGTCTGGACAGCCCCAGCATTTT.

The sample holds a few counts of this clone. The CDR3 region is CASSPKRDYNEQFF. The CDR3 coding sequence is TGTGCCAGCAGCCCTAAACGGGACTACAATGAGCAGTTCTTC. The genes are TRBV7-8 and TRBJ2-1; a weak D match, TRBD2 (5 bases). Germline V gives CDR1 SGHVS, CDR2 FQNEAQ. Trimming removed 5 bases from V and 3 bases from J, with 11 bases in between. The length of the CDR3 is 14 residues.

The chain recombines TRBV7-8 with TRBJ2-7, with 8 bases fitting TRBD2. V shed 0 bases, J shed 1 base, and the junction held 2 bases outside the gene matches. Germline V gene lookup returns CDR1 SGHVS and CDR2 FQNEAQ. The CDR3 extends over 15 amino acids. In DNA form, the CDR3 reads TGTGCCAGCAGCTTAGCGCGGGGGGCGTCCTACGAGCAGTACTTC. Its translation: CASSLARGASYEQYF.

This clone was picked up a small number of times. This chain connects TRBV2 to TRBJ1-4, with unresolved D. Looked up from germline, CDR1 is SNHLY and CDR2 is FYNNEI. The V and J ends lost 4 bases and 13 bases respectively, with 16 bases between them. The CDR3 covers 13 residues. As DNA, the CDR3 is TGTGCCAGCAGTGTTCGGGGTCCATCGGGACTGTTTTTT. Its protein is CASSVRGPSGLFF.

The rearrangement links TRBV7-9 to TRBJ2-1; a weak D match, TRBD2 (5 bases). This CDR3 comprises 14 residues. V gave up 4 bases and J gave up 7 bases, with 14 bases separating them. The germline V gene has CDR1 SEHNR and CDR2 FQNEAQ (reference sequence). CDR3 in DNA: TGTGCCAGCAGCTCGACTAATATACAAAATGAGCAGTTCTTC. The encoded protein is CASSSTNIQNEQFF.